Listed below are T cell receptor beta chains from one sample, sequenced in a study of vaccination effects on CD4 cells after COVID-19. Assay: immunoSEQ multiplex PCR; the TCRdb copy retains only in-frame clones and omits some. The sample has some 39,000 clones, about 81% seen once; the top ten hold less than 3.5%. These receptors have no known antigen. The sample consisted of CD4+ T cells from PBMCs cultured without peptide, taken before COVID-19 vaccination. The receptors originated from a human donor who received a COVID-19 vaccine. Both conserved end residues are part of each CDR3. The order of the fields is CDR3 protein, CDR3 DNA, V gene, J gene, clone size, D gene. D genes are given only for firm matches. Size is omitted from some rows. Given values are once, few, many or a class for expanded clones.

cdr3_aa: CASRGQGGTDTQYF; cdr3_nt: TGCGCCAGCAGGGGACAGGGTGGCACAGATACGCAGTATTTT; v_call: TRBV10-2; j_call: TRBJ2-3; clone_size: .; d_call: TRBD1
cdr3_aa: CASSLDTANYGYTF; cdr3_nt: TGTGCCAGCAGCTTGGATACAGCTAACTATGGCTACACCTTC; v_call: TRBV5-4; j_call: TRBJ1-2; clone_size: once; d_call: .
cdr3_aa: CASSGQGIGGELFF; cdr3_nt: TGTGCCAGTAGCGGACAGGGTATTGGCGGGGAGCTGTTTTTT; v_call: TRBV2; j_call: TRBJ2-2; clone_size: once; d_call: TRBD1
cdr3_aa: CASSLGDPRETQYF; cdr3_nt: TGCGCCAGCAGCTTGGGGGACCCTAGGGAGACCCAGTACTTC; v_call: TRBV5-1; j_call: TRBJ2-5; clone_size: .; d_call: .
cdr3_aa: CASSQDPSVGQPQHF; cdr3_nt: TGCGCCAGCAGCCAAGATCCCTCGGTCGGTCAGCCCCAGCATTTT; v_call: TRBV4-1; j_call: TRBJ1-5; clone_size: .; d_call: .
cdr3_aa: CASTLTSGHQETQYF; cdr3_nt: TGTGCCAGCACCTTGACTAGCGGGCATCAAGAGACCCAGTACTTC; v_call: TRBV6-5; j_call: TRBJ2-5; clone_size: once; d_call: TRBD2
cdr3_aa: CASSLGTPARASPSLYGYTF; cdr3_nt: TGTGCCAGCAGCCTAGGGACACCCGCTCGAGCCTCCCCTTCCCTCTATGGCTACACCTTC; v_call: TRBV4-2; j_call: TRBJ1-2; clone_size: .; d_call: .
cdr3_aa: CASSPIQGLNTEAFF; cdr3_nt: TGTGCCAGCTCACCAATACAGGGCTTGAACACTGAAGCTTTCTTT; v_call: TRBV18; j_call: TRBJ1-1; clone_size: .; d_call: .
cdr3_aa: CASSGQVVEAFF; cdr3_nt: TGTGCCAGCAGTGGACAGGTGGTTGAAGCTTTCTTT; v_call: TRBV2; j_call: TRBJ1-1; clone_size: few; d_call: .
cdr3_aa: CASRINSNGDEQFF; cdr3_nt: TGTGCCAGCAGAATTAATTCTAATGGCGATGAGCAGTTCTTC; v_call: TRBV5-5; j_call: TRBJ2-1; clone_size: once; d_call: .
cdr3_aa: CASSLATGTGKYGYTF; cdr3_nt: TGCGCCAGCAGCTTGGCCACCGGGACAGGGAAATATGGCTACACCTTC; v_call: TRBV5-1; j_call: TRBJ1-2; clone_size: once; d_call: TRBD1
cdr3_aa: CASITSGGLYNEQFF; cdr3_nt: TGTGCCAGCATTACCAGCGGGGGTCTATACAATGAGCAGTTCTTC; v_call: TRBV28; j_call: TRBJ2-1; clone_size: .; d_call: TRBD2
cdr3_aa: CASNPRTGFGEQFF; cdr3_nt: TGTGCCAGCAACCCAAGGACAGGGTTTGGTGAGCAGTTCTTC; v_call: TRBV7-9; j_call: TRBJ2-1; clone_size: .; d_call: TRBD1
cdr3_aa: CASRQLAGGNNEQFF; cdr3_nt: TGTGCCAGCAGACAACTAGCGGGGGGGAACAATGAGCAGTTCTTC; v_call: TRBV28; j_call: TRBJ2-1; clone_size: .; d_call: TRBD2
cdr3_aa: CASSIAGGTNSNQPQHF; cdr3_nt: TGTGCCAGTAGTATAGCCGGGGGCACAAATAGCAATCAGCCCCAGCATTTT; v_call: TRBV19; j_call: TRBJ1-5; clone_size: .; d_call: .
cdr3_aa: CALTSGGFQETQYF; cdr3_nt: TGTGCCTTGACTAGCGGGGGTTTCCAAGAGACCCAGTACTTC; v_call: TRBV30; j_call: TRBJ2-5; clone_size: .; d_call: TRBD2
cdr3_aa: CASSSNANTEAFF; cdr3_nt: TGTGCCAGCAGTAGCAATGCGAACACTGAAGCTTTCTTT; v_call: TRBV6-5; j_call: TRBJ1-1; clone_size: .; d_call: .
cdr3_aa: CASGREWGNTEAFF; cdr3_nt: TGTGCTAGTGGTCGGGAGTGGGGGAACACTGAAGCTTTCTTT; v_call: TRBV12-5; j_call: TRBJ1-1; clone_size: .; d_call: .
cdr3_aa: CASSVEHLGVFGNTIYF; cdr3_nt: TGTGCCAGCAGCGTAGAACATTTGGGAGTATTTGGAAACACCATATATTTT; v_call: TRBV9; j_call: TRBJ1-3; clone_size: .; d_call: .
cdr3_aa: CASSPRSGRPGETQYF; cdr3_nt: TGTGCCAGCTCCCCAAGGAGCGGACGGCCTGGGGAGACCCAGTACTTC; v_call: TRBV3-1/TRBV3-2; j_call: TRBJ2-5; clone_size: .; d_call: .
cdr3_aa: CASSPGTVNQPQHF; cdr3_nt: TGTGCCAGCAGTCCCGGGACAGTCAATCAGCCCCAGCATTTT; v_call: TRBV2; j_call: TRBJ1-5; clone_size: once; d_call: TRBD1
cdr3_aa: CASSLERGRFQETQYF; cdr3_nt: TGTGCCAGCAGCTTGGAAAGGGGACGGTTCCAAGAGACCCAGTACTTC; v_call: TRBV5-6; j_call: TRBJ2-5; clone_size: .; d_call: .
cdr3_aa: CASSQEDRIPNYGYTF; cdr3_nt: TGCGCCAGCAGCCAAGAGGACAGGATCCCTAACTATGGCTACACCTTC; v_call: TRBV4-3; j_call: TRBJ1-2; clone_size: .; d_call: TRBD1
cdr3_aa: CASSDWDTQYF; cdr3_nt: TGTGCCAGCAGTGATTGGGATACGCAGTATTTT; v_call: TRBV2; j_call: TRBJ2-3; clone_size: .; d_call: .
cdr3_aa: CASSARDRGSYTEAFF; cdr3_nt: TGTGCCAGCAGCGCCCGGGACAGGGGAAGTTATACTGAAGCTTTCTTT; v_call: TRBV7-8; j_call: TRBJ1-1; clone_size: few; d_call: TRBD1
cdr3_aa: CASSLTGTGDNQPQHF; cdr3_nt: TGTGCCAGCAGCTTAACCGGGACGGGGGACAATCAGCCCCAGCATTTT; v_call: TRBV7-2; j_call: TRBJ1-5; clone_size: .; d_call: .